Sequencing of this TCR beta chain was carried out in a study of blood T cell repertoires in COVID-19. Study-level information: Sample material is recorded as cDNA or gDNA derived from T cells, B-cell-depleted T cells, or PBMCs.

This clone was observed a few times. As processed by the authors: Reference gene primers were amplified, and this amplification served to estimate nucleated cell counts. Assay: immunoSEQ multiplex PCR; the TCRdb copy retains only in-frame clones and omits some. Clone size and the V and J calls come from that table; the DNA yielded D and trimming. Of some 63,000 clones in the sample, approximately 85% were seen once. The CDR3 sequence is 14 residues long. Germline CDR1 and CDR2: SGHTA and FQGNSA. The V and J ends lost 2 bases and 5 bases respectively, with 10 bases between them. Sequences were obtained from peripheral blood. The chain uses TRBV7-2 and TRBJ1-5, with D unresolved. This receptor was obtained from a human donor in a cohort sampled during active COVID-19. Written as DNA, the CDR3 is TGTGCCAGCAGCTTATCGCGGGTGGATCAGCCCCAGCATTTT. It is translated as CASSLSRVDQPQHF.